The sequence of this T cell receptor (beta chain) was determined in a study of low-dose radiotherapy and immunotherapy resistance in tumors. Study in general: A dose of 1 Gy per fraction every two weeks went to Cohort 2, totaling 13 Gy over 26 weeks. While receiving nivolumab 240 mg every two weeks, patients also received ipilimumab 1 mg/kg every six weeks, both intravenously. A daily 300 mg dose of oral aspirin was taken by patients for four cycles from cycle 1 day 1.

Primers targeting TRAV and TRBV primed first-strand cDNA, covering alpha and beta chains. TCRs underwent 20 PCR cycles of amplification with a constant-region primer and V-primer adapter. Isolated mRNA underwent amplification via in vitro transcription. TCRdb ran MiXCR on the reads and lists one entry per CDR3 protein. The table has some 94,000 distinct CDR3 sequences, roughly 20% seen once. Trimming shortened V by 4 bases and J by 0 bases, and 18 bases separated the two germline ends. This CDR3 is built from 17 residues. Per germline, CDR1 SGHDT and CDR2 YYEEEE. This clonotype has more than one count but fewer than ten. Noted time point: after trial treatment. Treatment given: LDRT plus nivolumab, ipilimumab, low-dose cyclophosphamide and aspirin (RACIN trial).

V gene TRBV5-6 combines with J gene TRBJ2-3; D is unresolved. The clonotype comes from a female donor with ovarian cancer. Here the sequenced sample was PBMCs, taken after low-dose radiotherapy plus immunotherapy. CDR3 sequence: CASSLYFSGISTDTQYF. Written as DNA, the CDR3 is TGTGCCAGCAGCCTGTATTTCAGTGGGATTAGCACAGATACGCAGTATTTT.